This T cell receptor (beta chain) emerged from a study of T cell changes during pregnancy in multiple sclerosis. Clones were read by immunoSEQ multiplex PCR, and TCRdb kept only the in-frame ones, dropping some. Here the sample spans roughly 42,000 clones, about nine tenths being singletons. Per the germline V gene, CDR1 is SEHNR and CDR2 is FQNEAQ (reference sequence). The CDR3 has 16 residues. V trimming: 5 bases; J trimming: 9 bases; junction bases outside the gene matches: 9. This TCR derives from a female donor in good health, enrolled as a control in a pregnancy study. Sample: CD4+ T cells from peripheral blood mononuclear cells, taken in the second trimester of pregnancy. The chain joins TRBV7-9 to TRBJ2-1, with TRBD2 matching over 14 bases. DNA of the CDR3: TGTGCCAGCAGCCTAGGGACTAGCGGGAGCAAGACTGAGCAGTTCTTC. The encoded protein is CASSLGTSGSKTEQFF. The full variable domain, in which reference TRBV7-9 and TRBJ2-1 provide the parts outside the CDR3, is DTGVSQNPRHKITKRGQNVTFRCDPISEHNRLYWYRQTLGQGPEFLTYFQNEAQLEKSRLLSDRFSAERPKGSFSTLEIQRTEQGDSAMYLCASSLGTSGSKTEQFFGPGTRLTVL.